The clone carrying this T cell receptor beta chain was counted once. Only patients with spare fresh-frozen tumor and over two years of follow-up were included. PBMC were collected before vaccination, two weeks after the third vaccination, and at progression. This record belongs to a study of glioma-infiltrating T cells after dendritic cell vaccination. Study information: Dendritic cell vaccination trial patients had either newly diagnosed or recurrent glioblastoma. Dendritic cell vaccine was injected intradermally three times, biweekly.

Measured with immunoSEQ multiplex PCR; TCRdb has only the in-frame clones, and not every one. The data contain about 87,000 clones, roughly 90% of them singletons. The CDR3 length is 12 residues. V was cut by 5 bases and J by 1 base, with 3 bases left in between. Germline-derived CDR1 and CDR2 are SEHNR and FQNEAQ (reference sequence). Here the sequenced sample was blood, taken before dendritic cell vaccination. The chain employs TRBV7-9 and TRBJ1-3; no clear D. The origin of this receptor is a human donor with glioblastoma. CDR3 protein: CASSTSGNTIYF. For the CDR3, the DNA is TGTGCCAGCAGCACATCTGGAAACACCATATATTTT.